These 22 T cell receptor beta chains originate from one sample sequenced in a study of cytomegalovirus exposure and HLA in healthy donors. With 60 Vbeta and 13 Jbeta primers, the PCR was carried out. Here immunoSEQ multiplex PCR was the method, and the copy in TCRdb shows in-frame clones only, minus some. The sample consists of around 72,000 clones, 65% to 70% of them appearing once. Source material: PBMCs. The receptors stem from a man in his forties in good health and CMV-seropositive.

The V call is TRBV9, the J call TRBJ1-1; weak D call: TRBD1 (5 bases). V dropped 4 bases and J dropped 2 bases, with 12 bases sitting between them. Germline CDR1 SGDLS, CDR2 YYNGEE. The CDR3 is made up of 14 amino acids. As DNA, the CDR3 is TGTGCCAGCAGCTTTGGAGACAGCAACACTGAAGCTTTCTTT. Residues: CASSFGDSNTEAFF.

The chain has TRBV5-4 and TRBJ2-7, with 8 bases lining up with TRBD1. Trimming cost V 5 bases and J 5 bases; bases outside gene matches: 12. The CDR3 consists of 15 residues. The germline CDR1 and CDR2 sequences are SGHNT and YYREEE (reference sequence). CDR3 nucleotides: TGTGCCAGCAGGGGTGCAGGGGGCGGATTAAACGAGCAGTACTTC. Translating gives CASRGAGGGLNEQYF.

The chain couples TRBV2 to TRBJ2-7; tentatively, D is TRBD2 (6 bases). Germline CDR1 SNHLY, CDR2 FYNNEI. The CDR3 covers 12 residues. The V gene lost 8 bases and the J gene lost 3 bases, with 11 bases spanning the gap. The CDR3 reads CASLMGGYEQYF. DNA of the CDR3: TGTGCCAGCCTCATGGGGGGCTACGAGCAGTACTTC. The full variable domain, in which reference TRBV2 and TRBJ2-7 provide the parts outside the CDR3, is EPEVTQTPSHQVTQMGQEVILRCVPISNHLYFYWYRQILGQKVEFLVSFYNNEISEKSEIFDDQFSVERPDGSNFTLKIRSTKLEDSAMYFCASLMGGYEQYFGPGTRLTVT.

The CDR3, as DNA: TGTGCCAGCAGCCGAGACAGAGTTAACTATGGCTACACCTTC. Translating it yields CASSRDRVNYGYTF. The gene calls are TRBV7-2 and TRBJ1-2, with a possible D match to TRBD1 (5 bases). Germline-derived CDR1 and CDR2 are SGHTA and FQGNSA. V was clipped by 5 bases and J by 1 base, with 11 bases between them. The CDR3 has 14 amino acids.

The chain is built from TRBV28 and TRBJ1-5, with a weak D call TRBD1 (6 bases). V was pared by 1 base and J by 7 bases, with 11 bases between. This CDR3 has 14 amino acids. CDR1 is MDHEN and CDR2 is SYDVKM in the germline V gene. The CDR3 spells CASSLSGTFQPQHF. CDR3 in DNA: TGTGCCAGCAGTTTATCCGGGACATTCCAGCCCCAGCATTTT.

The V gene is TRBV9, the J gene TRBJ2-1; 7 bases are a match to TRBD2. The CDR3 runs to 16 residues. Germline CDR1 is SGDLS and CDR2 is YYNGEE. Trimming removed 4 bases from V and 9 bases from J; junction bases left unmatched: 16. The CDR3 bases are TGTGCCAGCAGCCCCCTGGGGGGGATGCTTCAAGTTGAGCAGTTCTTC. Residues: CASSPLGGMLQVEQFF.

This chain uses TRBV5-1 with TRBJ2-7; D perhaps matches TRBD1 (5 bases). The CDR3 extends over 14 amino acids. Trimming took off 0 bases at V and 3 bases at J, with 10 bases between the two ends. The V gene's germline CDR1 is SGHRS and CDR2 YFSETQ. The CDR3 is CASSLVPTDYEQYF. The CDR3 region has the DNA TGCGCCAGCAGCTTGGTCCCGACAGACTACGAGCAGTACTTC.

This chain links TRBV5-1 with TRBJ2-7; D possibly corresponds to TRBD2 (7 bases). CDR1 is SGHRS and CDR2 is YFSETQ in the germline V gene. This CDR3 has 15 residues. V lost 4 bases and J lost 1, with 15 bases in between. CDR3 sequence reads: CASSGGDTGSYEQYF. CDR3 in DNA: TGCGCCAGCAGCGGGGGGGACACAGGGTCCTACGAGCAGTACTTC.

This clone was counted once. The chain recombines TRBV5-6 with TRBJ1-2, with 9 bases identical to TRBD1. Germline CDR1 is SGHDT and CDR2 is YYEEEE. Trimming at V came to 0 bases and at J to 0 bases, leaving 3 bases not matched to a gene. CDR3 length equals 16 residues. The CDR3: CASSLEDRGPNYGYTF. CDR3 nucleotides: TGTGCCAGCAGCTTGGAGGACAGGGGACCTAACTATGGCTACACCTTC.

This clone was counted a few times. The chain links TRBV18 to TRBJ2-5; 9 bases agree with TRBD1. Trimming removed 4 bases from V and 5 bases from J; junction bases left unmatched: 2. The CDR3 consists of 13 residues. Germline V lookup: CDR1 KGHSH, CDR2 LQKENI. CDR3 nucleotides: TGTGCCAGCTCACTGGGACAGGGCGAGACCCAGTACTTC. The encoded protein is CASSLGQGETQYF.

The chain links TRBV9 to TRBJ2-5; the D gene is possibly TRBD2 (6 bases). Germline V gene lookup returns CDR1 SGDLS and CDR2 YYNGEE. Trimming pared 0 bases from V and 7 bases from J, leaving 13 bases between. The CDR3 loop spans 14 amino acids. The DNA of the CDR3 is TGTGCCAGCAGCGTAGCGGGGGACCTCCGGACCCAGTACTTC. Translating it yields CASSVAGDLRTQYF.

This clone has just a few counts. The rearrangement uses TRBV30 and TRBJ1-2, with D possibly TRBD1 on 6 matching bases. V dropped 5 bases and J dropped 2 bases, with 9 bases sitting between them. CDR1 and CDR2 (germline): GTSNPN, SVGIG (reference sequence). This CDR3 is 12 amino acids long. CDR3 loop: CAWVTGNYGYTF. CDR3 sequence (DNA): TGTGCCTGGGTTACAGGGAACTATGGCTACACCTTC.

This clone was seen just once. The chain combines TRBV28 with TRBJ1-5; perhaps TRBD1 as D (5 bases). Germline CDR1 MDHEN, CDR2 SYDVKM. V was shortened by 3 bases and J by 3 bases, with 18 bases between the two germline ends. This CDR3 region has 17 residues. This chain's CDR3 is CASSFGREGVFNQPQHF. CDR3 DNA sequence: TGTGCCAGCAGTTTTGGCAGAGAAGGGGTTTTCAATCAGCCCCAGCATTTT.

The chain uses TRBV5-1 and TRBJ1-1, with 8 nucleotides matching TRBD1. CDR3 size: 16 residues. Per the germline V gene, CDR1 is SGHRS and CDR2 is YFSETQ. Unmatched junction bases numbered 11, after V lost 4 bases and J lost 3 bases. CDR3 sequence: CASSTTTGAAHTEAFF. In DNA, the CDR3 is TGCGCCAGCAGCACAACGACAGGGGCGGCACACACTGAAGCTTTCTTT.

CDR3 in DNA: TGTGCCAGCAGTTTCGCCACGGGACTGCCTAATCAGCCCCAGCATTTT. Its translation is CASSFATGLPNQPQHF. This chain connects TRBV28 to TRBJ1-5; tentative D call: TRBD1 (5 bases). Germline V gene sequence: CDR1 MDHEN, CDR2 SYDVKM. V was clipped by 3 bases and J by 4 bases, with 16 bases between them. CDR3 size: 16 residues.

The CDR3 nucleotides read TGTGCCAGCAGCTTGAGACAAACCAATGAGCAGTTCTTC. It specifies CASSLRQTNEQFF. This chain uses TRBV5-6 with TRBJ2-1; no definite D call. V lost 1 base to trimming and J lost 6 bases, with 8 bases between them. Per the germline V gene, CDR1 is SGHDT and CDR2 is YYEEEE. The CDR3 loop spans 13 amino acids.

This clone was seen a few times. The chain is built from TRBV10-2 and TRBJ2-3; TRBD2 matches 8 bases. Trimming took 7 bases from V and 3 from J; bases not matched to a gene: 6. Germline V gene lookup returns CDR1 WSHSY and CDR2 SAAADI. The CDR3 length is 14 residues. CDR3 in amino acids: CASKRAGETDTQYF. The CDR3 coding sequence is TGCGCCAGCAAGCGAGCGGGGGAGACAGATACGCAGTATTTT.

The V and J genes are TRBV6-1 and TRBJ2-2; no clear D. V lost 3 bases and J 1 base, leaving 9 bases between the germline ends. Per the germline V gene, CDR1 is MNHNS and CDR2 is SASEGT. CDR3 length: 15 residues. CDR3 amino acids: CASSEFIRNTGELFF. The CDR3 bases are TGTGCCAGCAGTGAGTTTATTAGGAACACCGGGGAGCTGTTTTTT.

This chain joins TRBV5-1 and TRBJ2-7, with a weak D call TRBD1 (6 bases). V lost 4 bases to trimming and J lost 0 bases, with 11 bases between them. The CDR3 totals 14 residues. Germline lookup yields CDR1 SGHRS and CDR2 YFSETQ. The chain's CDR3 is CASSPGQPSYEQYF. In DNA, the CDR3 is TGCGCCAGCAGCCCCGGACAGCCCTCCTACGAGCAGTACTTC.

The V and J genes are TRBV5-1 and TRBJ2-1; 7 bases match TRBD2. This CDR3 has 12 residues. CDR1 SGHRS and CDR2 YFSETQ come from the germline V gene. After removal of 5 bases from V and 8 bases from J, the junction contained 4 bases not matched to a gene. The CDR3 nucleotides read TGCGCCAGCAGGACTAGCTCCGATGAGCAGTTCTTC. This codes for CASRTSSDEQFF. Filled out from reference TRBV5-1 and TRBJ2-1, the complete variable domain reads KAGVTQTPRYLIKTRGQQVTLSCSPISGHRSVSWYQQTPGQGLQFLFEYFSETQRNKGNFPGRFSGRQFSNSRSEMNVSTLELGDSALYLCASRTSSDEQFFGPGTRLTVL.

This CDR3 is CASSFDRGDYNEQFF. CDR3 DNA sequence: TGTGCCAGCAGCTTCGACAGGGGGGACTACAATGAGCAGTTCTTC. The rearrangement uses TRBV5-5 and TRBJ2-1, with 9 bases aligning to TRBD1. Losses at the gene ends were 2 bases for V and 3 bases for J; bases not matched to a gene: 3. This CDR3 has 15 residues. Germline V CDR1 and CDR2: SGHKS, YYEKEE (reference sequence). The full variable domain, rest sourced from reference TRBV5-5 and TRBJ2-1, is DAGVTQSPTHLIKTRGQQVTLRCSPISGHKSVSWYQQVLGQGPQFIFQYYEKEERGRGNFPDRFSARQFPNYSSELNVNALLLGDSALYLCASSFDRGDYNEQFFGPGTRLTVL.

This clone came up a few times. For the CDR3, the DNA is TGTGCCACCAGGACAGGAGAAGAGACCCAGTACTTC. This sequence encodes CATRTGEETQYF. J is TRBJ2-5 and V is TRBV7-9; TRBD1 aligns across 7 bases. Looked up from germline, CDR1 is SEHNR and CDR2 is FQNEAQ (reference sequence). Germline trimming cut 10 bases from V and 3 bases from J; bases unmatched to any gene: 5. This CDR3 is built from 12 residues.